Shown below are 26 T cell receptor beta chains from a single sample sequenced in a study of blood T cell repertoires in COVID-19. Method: immunoSEQ multiplex PCR; TCRdb's copy keeps in-frame clones and lacks some. The data show about 95,000 clones, under 90% seen once. Sequenced sample: peripheral blood. These receptors all come from a human donor in a cohort sampled during active COVID-19.

The chain combines TRBV19 with TRBJ2-1; TRBD2 matches 9 bases. Germline assignment: CDR1 LNHDA and CDR2 SQIVND (reference sequence). This CDR3 contains 13 residues. The junction had 9 bases not matched to a gene; V was cut back by 10 bases and J by 8 bases. CDR3 region: CATRGGRADEQFF. The CDR3, as DNA: TGTGCCACCAGAGGCGGGAGGGCCGATGAGCAGTTCTTC.

The chain combines TRBV27 with TRBJ2-7; a weak D match, TRBD1 (6 bases). Trimming removed 5 bases from V and 0 bases from J, with 11 bases in between. CDR1 and CDR2 (germline): MNHEY, SMNVEV (reference sequence). The CDR3 has 14 amino acids. CDR3 region: CASSRTVLSYEQYF. The CDR3 DNA reads as TGTGCCAGCAGTAGGACAGTCCTCTCCTACGAGCAGTACTTC.

The table lists this clone with a few counts. V gene TRBV7-2 combines with J gene TRBJ1-5; weak D call: TRBD1 (5 bases). Germline V gene lookup returns CDR1 SGHTA and CDR2 FQGNSA. V was pared by 3 bases and J by 3 bases, with 18 bases between. The length of the CDR3 is 17 residues. In DNA, the CDR3 is TGTGCCAGCAGCTTGGGGGGTGCGGGCGGGAACAATCAGCCCCAGCATTTT. Translating gives CASSLGGAGGNNQPQHF.

V and J are TRBV27 and TRBJ2-1; D ambiguous. The CDR3 contains 13 residues. Trimming took off 5 bases at V and 3 bases at J, with 8 bases between the two ends. CDR1 is MNHEY and CDR2 is SMNVEV in the germline V gene (reference sequence). CDR3 loop: CASSPRFYNEQFF. The CDR3, as DNA: TGTGCCAGCAGTCCGCGGTTCTACAATGAGCAGTTCTTC.

The chain carries TRBV6-5 and TRBJ2-3, with D perhaps matching TRBD2 (6 bases). Germline V gene sequence: CDR1 MNHEY, CDR2 SVGAGI. This CDR3 is built from 13 residues. Trimming cost V 6 bases and J 4 bases, with 11 bases left between them. The CDR3 region has the DNA TGTGCCAGCAGAATACTAGCTGCAGATACGCAGTATTTT. As protein: CASRILAADTQYF.

The rearrangement joins TRBV10-1 to TRBJ2-7, with D maybe TRBD2 (7 bases). CDR3 length: 16 amino acids. V was clipped by 4 bases and J by 2 bases, with 18 bases between them. Germline V gene data show CDR1 as WNHNN and CDR2 as SYGVQD (reference sequence). CDR3: CASSAVRGAGTYEQYF. Written as DNA, the CDR3 is TGCGCCAGCAGTGCAGTTCGGGGGGCCGGGACCTACGAGCAGTACTTC.

The gene calls are TRBV19 and TRBJ1-6; D remains ambiguous. Germline V gene sequence: CDR1 LNHDA, CDR2 SQIVND (reference sequence). V lost 7 bases, J lost 7 bases, and 11 bases lay in between. The CDR3 extends over 13 amino acids. The CDR3 spells CASTPDGNSPLHF. The CDR3 DNA follows: TGTGCCAGTACCCCCGACGGGAATTCACCCCTCCACTTT.

V and J are TRBV19 and TRBJ1-2; 10 bases align to TRBD1. Trimming cost V 4 bases and J 3 bases; bases outside gene matches: 5. The CDR3 covers 15 residues. Germline-derived CDR1 and CDR2 are LNHDA and SQIVND (reference sequence). The CDR3 DNA is TGTGCCAGTAGTACCAGACAGGGGGCATACTATGGCTACACCTTC. Translation gives CASSTRQGAYYGYTF.

The chain couples TRBV4-1 to TRBJ1-3, with D tentatively TRBD1 (5 bases). Between the trimmed V and J ends, which lost 2 bases and 3 bases, there was a span of 20 bases. The germline V gene has CDR1 MGHRA and CDR2 YSYEKL. CDR3 length: 18 residues. The CDR3 bases are TGCGCCAGCAGCCAAACCCCCAGGCGGGGGGTGGGTGGAAACACCATATATTTT. Encoded protein: CASSQTPRRGVGGNTIYF.

The CDR3 DNA reads as TGTGCCAGCAGTTCACCCCGGGGCGGGGGCACAGATACGCAGTATTTT. Residues: CASSSPRGGGTDTQYF. V and J are TRBV6-5 and TRBJ2-3, with a weak D call TRBD2 (6 bases). The V gene lost 4 bases and the J gene lost 1 base, with 15 bases spanning the gap. CDR1 and CDR2 (germline): MNHEY, SVGAGI. The CDR3 has 16 amino acids.

V and J are TRBV3-1 (or the pseudogene TRBV3-2) and TRBJ2-5, with TRBD1 as a possible D gene (7 bases). The ends were cut back, 4 bases at V and 5 bases at J, with 23 bases in the middle. The V gene's germline CDR1 is LGHDT and CDR2 YNNKEL (reference sequence). The CDR3 loop spans 17 amino acids. The CDR3 loop is CASSRRTGRGVMETQYF. The CDR3 bases are TGTGCCAGCAGCCGCCGGACGGGCAGGGGGGTTATGGAGACCCAGTACTTC.

This rearrangement joins TRBV7-2 to TRBJ2-5; 8 positions match TRBD1. Trimming cost V 5 bases and J 4 bases; bases outside gene matches: 9. The CDR3 has 15 residues. Germline V gene data show CDR1 as SGHTA and CDR2 as FQGNSA. This CDR3 is CASSIRQGLGETQYF. The CDR3 DNA reads as TGTGCCAGCAGCATACGACAGGGGTTAGGAGAGACCCAGTACTTC.

This clone came up once. V gene TRBV10-3 combines with J gene TRBJ1-5; 11 bases line up with TRBD1. The germline V gene has CDR1 ENHRY and CDR2 SYGVKD. Trimming removed 5 bases from V and 0 bases from J; junction bases left unmatched: 12. The CDR3 sequence is 19 residues long. The CDR3 coding sequence is TGTGCCATCAGTCGTGGGACAGGGGGACTCCCGGATAGCAATCAGCCCCAGCATTTT. Protein sequence: CAISRGTGGLPDSNQPQHF.

V usage is TRBV6-4 and J usage is TRBJ2-7; 14 nucleotides line up with TRBD2. Germline-derived CDR1 and CDR2 are MRHNA and SNTAGT. V lost 6 bases, J lost 2 bases, and 6 bases stayed unmatched. The CDR3 consists of 16 residues. The CDR3 DNA sequence: TGTGCCAGCAGCCGGACTAGCGGGAGGTTTACCTACGAGCAGTACTTC. Translating it yields CASSRTSGRFTYEQYF.

This chain joins TRBV9 and TRBJ1-1; 8 bases agree with TRBD1. Germline CDR1 reads SGDLS; CDR2 reads YYNGEE. The trim removed 4 bases at V and 1 base at J, leaving 6 bases unmatched. This CDR3 has 15 amino acids. CDR3 loop: CASSLMTGENTEAFF. The CDR3 bases are TGTGCCAGCAGCCTTATGACAGGGGAGAACACTGAAGCTTTCTTT. Looking up the rest from reference TRBV9 and TRBJ1-1 gives the full variable domain: DSGVTQTPKHLITATGQRVTLRCSPRSGDLSVYWYQQSLDQGLQFLIQYYNGEERAKGNILERFSAQQFPDLHSELNLSSLELGDSALYFCASSLMTGENTEAFFGQGTRLTVV.

This clone was seen once. This sequence joins TRBV9 and TRBJ2-7, with 9 bases matching TRBD1. Trimming cost V 4 bases and J 3 bases; bases outside gene matches: 8. The CDR3 runs 15 residues. The germline CDR1 and CDR2 sequences are SGDLS and YYNGEE. The CDR3 sequence: CASSPRDRADYEQYF. The CDR3 bases are TGTGCCAGCAGCCCCCGGGACAGGGCCGACTACGAGCAGTACTTC.

This chain links TRBV5-1 with TRBJ2-3, with D unresolved. V was trimmed by 2 bases and J by 1 base, leaving 11 bases between them. Germline CDR1 is SGHRS and CDR2 is YFSETQ. CDR3 size: 15 residues. The CDR3 DNA reads TGCGCCAGCAGCTTCCCGGGTGTCGGCACAGATACGCAGTATTTT. This gives the protein CASSFPGVGTDTQYF.

The gene calls are TRBV9 and TRBJ2-5; D perhaps matches TRBD1 (5 bases). CDR1 is SGDLS and CDR2 is YYNGEE in the germline V gene. The CDR3 spans 14 residues. Trimming stripped 0 bases from V and 3 bases from J, with 9 bases between. This CDR3 is CASSVGAGKETQYF. The DNA for the CDR3 is TGTGCCAGCAGCGTAGGGGCAGGGAAAGAGACCCAGTACTTC.

The rearrangement uses TRBV21-1 and TRBJ1-1; the DNA was not compared with TRBD1, the D call given in the table. TRBV21-1 corresponds to a pseudogene. The CDR3 is 10 residues long. Here the CDR3 reads CASSSRKAFF. CDR3 DNA sequence: TGTGCCAGCAGCAGCAGAAAAGCTTTCTTT.

This chain links TRBV6-5 with TRBJ1-4, with 7 nucleotides matching TRBD1. This CDR3 is 14 amino acids long. The ends lost 7 bases at V and 5 bases at J; junction bases unmatched: 7. Germline values: CDR1 MNHEY, CDR2 SVGAGI. This CDR3 reads CASTRTGSNEKLFF. The CDR3 DNA follows: TGTGCCAGCACCCGGACAGGCTCAAATGAAAAACTGTTTTTT.

This clone was recorded a few times. The J gene is TRBJ1-5, the V gene TRBV28, with 7 bases matching TRBD1. The CDR3 sequence is 17 residues long. Germline values: CDR1 MDHEN, CDR2 SYDVKM. The ends lost 3 bases at V and 0 bases at J; junction bases unmatched: 8. CDR3: CASSFEGQAYSNQPQHF. In nucleotides, the CDR3 is TGTGCCAGCAGTTTCGAAGGACAGGCATATAGCAATCAGCCCCAGCATTTT.

CDR3 nucleotide sequence: TGTGCCAGCAGCTTAGTAGGGGGCCTTCAAGAGACCCAGTACTTC. As protein: CASSLVGGLQETQYF. The J gene is TRBJ2-5, the V gene TRBV7-9; TRBD1 matches 7 bases. J lost 2 bases, V lost 1 base, and 4 bases had no gene match. The CDR3 has 15 amino acids. Germline CDR1 reads SEHNR; CDR2 reads FQNEAQ (reference sequence).

The sample holds one count of this clone. This rearrangement joins TRBV6-5 to TRBJ2-7; perhaps TRBD2 as D (5 bases). The CDR3 totals 15 residues. Trimming left V 3 bases short and J 3 bases short, with 15 bases between. CDR1 and CDR2 (germline): MNHEY, SVGAGI. The CDR3 bases are TGTGCCAGCAGTTATCGCGCGGGTCGGGACTACGAGCAGTACTTC. This gives the protein CASSYRAGRDYEQYF.

The V gene is TRBV25-1, the J gene TRBJ1-1; the D gene is possibly TRBD1 (6 bases). Germline CDR1 is MGHDK and CDR2 is SYGVNS. The V end lost 6 bases, the J end lost 4 bases, and 15 bases lay between the germline ends. The CDR3 is 14 residues long. The CDR3 reads CASREQGLGTEAFF. The CDR3 DNA reads TGTGCCAGCAGGGAACAGGGTTTGGGCACTGAAGCTTTCTTT.

The J gene is TRBJ1-1, the V gene TRBV19; the D is unclear. The CDR3 loop spans 16 amino acids. Deletions cut 1 base from V and 0 bases from J, with 12 bases between. Germline CDR1 LNHDA, CDR2 SQIVND (reference sequence). CDR3 bases: TGTGCCAGTAGTATAGTTCCCGCGACATTGAACACTGAAGCTTTCTTT. This sequence encodes CASSIVPATLNTEAFF.

This clone appeared a few times. The V call is TRBV7-8, the J call TRBJ1-3; 7 bases fit TRBD1. The germline V gene encodes CDR1 SGHVS and CDR2 FQNEAQ. The CDR3 has 16 residues. V lost 5 bases, J lost 0 bases, and 7 bases stayed unmatched. The CDR3 loop reads CASSPGQANSGNTIYF. CDR3 sequence (DNA): TGTGCCAGCAGCCCCGGACAGGCCAACTCTGGAAACACCATATATTTT.